The T cell receptor beta chain described here comes from a study of blood T cell repertoires in COVID-19 (dated by TCRdb to 2018 to 2021). Background for the entire study: Collaborator samples came from the United States, Italy and Spain and covered acute and convalescent phases of COVID-19. Samples were obtained from the ongoing ImmuneRACE study (first 160 participants) and from some 1,300 subjects provided by 6 global collaborators. The repertoires were made available in a free public database intended to serve as a resource for research on the immune response to SARS-CoV-2. The sample metadata nearly always contained a de-identified subject ID, COVID-19 status, age in years and sex. Deeply sampled blood TCRbeta repertoires from subjects exposed to, actively infected with, or recovered from COVID-19 were included in the dataset. The prospective study material was composed of cDNA or gDNA derived from T cells, B-cell-depleted T cells, or PBMCs. HLA class I and class II types, where available, came from metadata supplied by the sample provider rather than from assay-based typing.

TCRbeta CDR3 regions were amplified from genomic DNA using the immunoSEQ Assay, a bias-controlled multiplex PCR. The authors' pipeline ran thus. The number of nucleated cells in each sample was estimated by amplification of reference gene primers within the assay. Sequence reads were collapsed and filtered to measure the absolute abundance of every unique TCRbeta CDR3 rearrangement. Productive Simpson clonality was computed per sample as the square root of Simpson's diversity index over productive rearrangements. Drawn from immuneACCESS, this table holds only the in-frame rearrangements with V and J called that TCRdb kept. Clones are partly lost; checked studies trace under half to an unresolved V gene and leave the rest unexplained. D and trimming were read from the DNA, whereas the V and J calls and clone size are those reported in that table. The table for this sample lists under 95,000 clones; approximately 87% of them were counted only once. The top ten constitute approximately 10% of the sample.

There are 14 amino acids in the CDR3, from cysteine to phenylalanine inclusive. Left in the record is the CDR3 DNA by itself, 42 bases read in frame from the first base. The V and J ends are trimmed by 8 bases and 0 bases, leaving 16 bases between them. CDR1 and CDR2 are read off the germline V gene as SQVTM and ANQGSEA. On the study overall, not on this receptor specifically: How much clinical and demographic metadata was included differed by source and by participant, and the metadata was provided uncurated.

The collaborating institutions used their own protocols to collect whole blood in K2EDTA tubes. For TCRbeta analysis, collaborators shipped samples as frozen whole blood, isolated PBMCs, or DNA extracted from either of those sample types. A note on this clone: Its specific antigen is unknown. No base quality information exists; no much larger clone differs at one position.

Sequenced sample: peripheral blood. The sequence links TRBV29-1 to TRBJ1-1; TRBD1 is possibly the D segment (5 matching bases). The sequence derives from a human donor in a cohort sampled during active COVID-19. The DNA is as follows: TGCAGCTATAGACCGGACAACATGAACACTGAAGCTTTCTTT. It codes for CSYRPDNMNTEAFF.